This T cell receptor beta chain was recorded in a study of T cells expressing NK-cell markers. About the research overall: HCMV serostatus: seven of eight sequenced donors positive, one negative. Study-wide points: In more than 5 donors, dominant CD3+CD56+NKG2C+ clonotypes ranked among the top 10 CD8+ clonotypes.

Notes on this clonotype: Its antigen is as yet unknown.

In germline, CDR1 is MRHNA, CDR2 SNTAGT. This CDR3 contains 14 residues. Generation of TCR beta cDNA was performed by 5'RACE template switching incorporating UMIs. TCRdb re-called the 5' RACE reads and shows each CDR3 protein once, DNA omitted. The sample totals roughly 150,000 distinct CDR3 sequences. The gene calls are TRBV6-4 and TRBJ2-3. This TCR came from a man between 18 and 69 years old in good health. Sequenced input: blood T cells: a sorted CD56 or NKG2C T cell subset, CD4+ or CD8+ T cells, or bulk PBMC T cells (not recorded which). The CDR3: CASSEDAGPDTQYF.